These 20 T cell receptor beta chains came from one sample sequenced in a study of Ad26.COV2.S vaccination and SARS-CoV-2 variants. TCRdb's table, derived via immunoSEQ multiplex PCR, lists solely in-frame clones and lacks some. This table has fewer than 150,000 clones, approximately 90% appearing once. Sequencing used peripheral blood, obtained after recovery from COVID-19. All receptors derive from a human donor who had recovered from COVID-19.

The CDR3 DNA reads TGTGCCAGCAGTTTGGGCAGGGTGAAGACCCAGTACTTC. Its translation is CASSLGRVKTQYF. This chain connects TRBV28 to TRBJ2-5; tentatively, D is TRBD1 (5 bases). Germline loops: CDR1 MDHEN, CDR2 SYDVKM. V dropped 3 bases and J dropped 6 bases, with 11 bases sitting between them. The CDR3 contains 13 residues.

The chain employs TRBV6-1 and TRBJ2-5; 8 bases are shared with TRBD1. Germline CDR1 is MNHNS and CDR2 is SASEGT. V lost 0 bases, J lost 1 base, and 4 bases stayed unmatched. The CDR3 totals 16 residues. CDR3 in DNA: TGTGCCAGCAGTGAAGCCACAGGGGGAATCCAAGAGACCCAGTACTTC. Protein product: CASSEATGGIQETQYF.

The V and J genes are TRBV4-3 and TRBJ2-2; D is uncertain. Deletions cut 0 bases from V and 1 base from J, with 9 bases between. CDR1 and CDR2 (germline): LGHNA, YSLEER. The CDR3 covers 16 residues. CDR3 sequence (DNA): TGCGCCAGCAGCCAAGATCCCCTTGAGAACACCGGGGAGCTGTTTTTT. Its translation: CASSQDPLENTGELFF.

V is TRBV28 and J is TRBJ1-4; tentatively, D is TRBD1 (6 bases). V lost 5 bases and J 5 bases, leaving 9 bases between the germline ends. Per germline, CDR1 MDHEN and CDR2 SYDVKM. This CDR3 contains 13 residues. In nucleotides, the CDR3 is TGTGCCAGCAGTGGACAGATAAATGAAAAACTGTTTTTT. This gives the protein CASSGQINEKLFF.

The V and J genes are TRBV7-9 and TRBJ1-6; 9 positions match TRBD1. Trimming cost V 1 base and J 9 bases; bases outside gene matches: 4. The CDR3 length is 15 residues. CDR1 and CDR2 from the germline V gene are SEHNR and FQNEAQ (reference sequence). The CDR3 coding sequence is TGTGCCAGCAGCTTAGGGGACAGGGTGGGTTCACCCCTCCACTTT. As protein: CASSLGDRVGSPLHF. Using reference TRBV7-9 and TRBJ1-6 for the parts outside the CDR3, the full variable domain is DTGVSQNPRHKITKRGQNVTFRCDPISEHNRLYWYRQTLGQGPEFLTYFQNEAQLEKSRLLSDRFSAERPKGSFSTLEIQRTEQGDSAMYLCASSLGDRVGSPLHFGNGTRLTVT.

The chain uses TRBV5-1 and TRBJ2-3; 10 bases are shared with TRBD1. The CDR3 totals 15 residues. The ends lost 4 bases at V and 5 bases at J; junction bases unmatched: 7. CDR1 and CDR2 from the germline V gene are SGHRS and YFSETQ. The DNA for the CDR3 is TGCGCCAGCAGCGCATGGACAGGGGGTCAAGATACGCAGTATTTT. It translates to CASSAWTGGQDTQYF. The whole variable domain, filled in from reference TRBV5-1 and TRBJ2-3, reads KAGVTQTPRYLIKTRGQQVTLSCSPISGHRSVSWYQQTPGQGLQFLFEYFSETQRNKGNFPGRFSGRQFSNSRSEMNVSTLELGDSALYLCASSAWTGGQDTQYFGPGTRLTVL.

This clone was found once. The chain is built from TRBV28 and TRBJ1-5, with D possibly being TRBD1 (5 bases). This CDR3 is built from 14 residues. Germline V gives CDR1 MDHEN, CDR2 SYDVKM. Trimming pared 6 bases from V and 2 bases from J, leaving 11 bases between. CDR3 bases: TGTGCCAGCAGAGGCGGAGGGGGCAATCAGCCCCAGCATTTT. Translated, it gives CASRGGGGNQPQHF.

The genes are TRBV11-3 and TRBJ2-3; 9 positions match TRBD2. V shed 1 base, J shed 4 bases, and the junction held 3 bases outside the gene matches. This CDR3 region has 15 residues. Germline CDR1 reads SGHNT; CDR2 reads YENEEA. In DNA, the CDR3 is TGTGCCAGCAGCTTAGGGCGGGGGGGCGCAGATACGCAGTATTTT. This translates into CASSLGRGGADTQYF.

This rearrangement joins TRBV7-2 to TRBJ1-2; D is perhaps TRBD1 (6 bases). The ends were cut back, 4 bases at V and 6 bases at J, with 12 bases in the middle. Germline CDR1 and CDR2: SGHTA and FQGNSA. The CDR3 has 13 residues. The CDR3 is CASSSRQDHGYTF. CDR3 nucleotides: TGTGCCAGCAGCTCGCGACAGGATCATGGCTACACCTTC.

The V call is TRBV6-5, the J call TRBJ2-2, with D possibly matching TRBD1 (5 bases). The V gene's germline CDR1 is MNHEY and CDR2 SVGAGI. The V end lost 6 bases, the J end lost 3 bases, and 14 bases lay between the germline ends. CDR3 length: 15 amino acids. CDR3: CASRVKQDDTGELFF. DNA of the CDR3: TGTGCCAGCAGGGTCAAACAGGACGACACCGGGGAGCTGTTTTTT.

V is TRBV2 and J is TRBJ2-2; D may be TRBD2 (6 bases). Trimming stripped 5 bases from V and 6 bases from J, with 10 bases between. Germline loops: CDR1 SNHLY, CDR2 FYNNEI. The CDR3 sequence is 13 residues long. The CDR3 sequence: CASSKVAAGELFF. For the CDR3, the DNA is TGTGCCAGCAGTAAGGTAGCGGCCGGGGAGCTGTTTTTT. Supplemented by reference TRBV2 and TRBJ2-2, the full variable domain reads EPEVTQTPSHQVTQMGQEVILRCVPISNHLYFYWYRQILGQKVEFLVSFYNNEISEKSEIFDDQFSVERPDGSNFTLKIRSTKLEDSAMYFCASSKVAAGELFFGEGSRLTVL.

The CDR3 sequence: CASSFDFVGANEQYF. CDR3 in DNA: TGTGCCAGCAGCTTCGATTTTGTGGGGGCAAACGAGCAGTACTTC. The V and J genes are TRBV7-9 and TRBJ2-7, with D maybe TRBD1 (6 bases). Germline CDR1 SEHNR, CDR2 FQNEAQ (reference sequence). Deletions cut 3 bases from V and 5 bases from J, with 17 bases between. CDR3 length: 15 amino acids.

This clone appeared once. This CDR3 is CASSEAGSHPQLFPQYF. The CDR3 DNA follows: TGTGCCAGCAGTGAAGCCGGCTCCCACCCGCAACTTTTCCCGCAGTATTTT. V gene TRBV6-1 combines with J gene TRBJ2-3, with no clear D. CDR1 MNHNS and CDR2 SASEGT come from the germline V gene. The V gene lost 0 bases and the J gene lost 10 bases, with 23 bases spanning the gap. This CDR3 is built from 17 residues.

The V and J genes are TRBV29-1 and TRBJ1-1; D unclear. CDR3 length: 10 amino acids. Trimming stripped 5 bases from V and 7 bases from J, with 8 bases between. Germline lookup yields CDR1 SQVTM and CDR2 ANQGSEA. In DNA, the CDR3 is TGCAGCGTTTTAACCTTTGAAGCTTTCTTT. Its translation: CSVLTFEAFF.

The chain recombines TRBV7-9 with TRBJ2-1; tentative D call: TRBD2 (6 bases). Germline loops: CDR1 SEHNR, CDR2 FQNEAQ (reference sequence). CDR3 length: 15 residues. The ends were cut back, 2 bases at V and 8 bases at J, with 16 bases in the middle. CDR3 coding DNA: TGTGCCAGCAGCTTATTTGGCGGGGCGAGCGATGAGCAGTTCTTC. This encodes CASSLFGGASDEQFF.

CDR3 in DNA: TGTGCCAGCACTTCTCACGGACAAATGAACACTGAAGCTTTCTTT. It encodes CASTSHGQMNTEAFF. The V and J genes are TRBV6-5 and TRBJ1-1; tentatively, D is TRBD1 (5 bases). Deletions cut 7 bases from V and 0 bases from J, with 15 bases between. The CDR3 extends over 15 amino acids. CDR1 and CDR2 from the germline V gene are MNHEY and SVGAGI.

The chain recombines TRBV5-1 with TRBJ1-4; 8 bases are a match to TRBD1. The germline V gene has CDR1 SGHRS and CDR2 YFSETQ. The CDR3 is 17 residues long. With V trimmed by 4 bases and J by 0 bases, 8 bases remained unmatched. This CDR3 is CASSLPGQASTNEKLFF. Here the CDR3 DNA reads TGCGCCAGCAGCCTCCCGGGACAGGCTTCAACTAATGAAAAACTGTTTTTT.

This chain links TRBV12-3 or TRBV12-4 with TRBJ2-3; the D is unclear. The V end lost 6 bases, the J end lost 4 bases, and 8 bases lay between the germline ends. The CDR3 totals 12 residues. Here the CDR3 reads CASSLSADTQYF. CDR3 in DNA: TGTGCCAGCAGCCTCTCAGCAGATACGCAGTATTTT.

This chain links TRBV19 with TRBJ1-5; weak D call: TRBD1 (5 bases). Germline V gene sequence: CDR1 LNHDA, CDR2 SQIVND (reference sequence). V lost 7 bases and J lost 3, with 13 bases in between. This CDR3 is built from 14 residues. CDR3 sequence reads: CASKQGSSNQPQHF. CDR3 in DNA: TGTGCCAGTAAGCAGGGTAGTTCCAATCAGCCCCAGCATTTT.

V is TRBV6-1 and J is TRBJ1-2; 8 positions agree with TRBD1. After removal of 2 bases from V and 2 bases from J, the junction contained 7 bases not matched to a gene. CDR3 size: 16 residues. CDR1 and CDR2 (germline): MNHNS, SASEGT. The CDR3: CASSESADRVNYGYTF. The CDR3 DNA reads TGTGCCAGCAGTGAATCAGCGGACAGGGTCAACTATGGCTACACCTTC.